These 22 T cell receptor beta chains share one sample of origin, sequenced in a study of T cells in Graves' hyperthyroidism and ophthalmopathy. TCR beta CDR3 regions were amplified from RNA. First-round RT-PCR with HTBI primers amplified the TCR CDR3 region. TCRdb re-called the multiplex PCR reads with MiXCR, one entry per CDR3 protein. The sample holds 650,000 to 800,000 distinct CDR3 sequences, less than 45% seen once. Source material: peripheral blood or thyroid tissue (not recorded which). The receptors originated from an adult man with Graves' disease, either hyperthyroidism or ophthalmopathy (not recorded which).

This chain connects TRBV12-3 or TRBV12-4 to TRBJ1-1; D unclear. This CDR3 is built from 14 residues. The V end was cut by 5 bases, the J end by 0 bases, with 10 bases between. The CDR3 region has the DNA TGTGCCAGCAGTCCGACAATCTTGAACACTGAAGCTTTCTTT. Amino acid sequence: CASSPTILNTEAFF.

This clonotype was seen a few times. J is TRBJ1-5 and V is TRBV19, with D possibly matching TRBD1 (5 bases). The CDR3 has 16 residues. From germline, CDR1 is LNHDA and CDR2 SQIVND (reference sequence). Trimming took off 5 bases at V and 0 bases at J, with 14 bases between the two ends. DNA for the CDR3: TGTGCCAGTAGTCCCGACAGCCCCTATAGCAATCAGCCCCAGCATTTT. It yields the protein CASSPDSPYSNQPQHF.

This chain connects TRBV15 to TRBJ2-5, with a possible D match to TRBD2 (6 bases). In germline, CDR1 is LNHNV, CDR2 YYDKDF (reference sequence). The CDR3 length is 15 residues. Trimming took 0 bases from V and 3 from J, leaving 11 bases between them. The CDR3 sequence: CATSRDQASEETQYF. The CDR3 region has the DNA TGTGCCACCAGCAGAGATCAGGCTAGCGAAGAGACCCAGTACTTC.

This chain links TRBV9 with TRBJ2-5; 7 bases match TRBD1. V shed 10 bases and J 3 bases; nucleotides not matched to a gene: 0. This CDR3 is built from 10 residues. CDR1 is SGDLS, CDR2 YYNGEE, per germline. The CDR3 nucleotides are TGTGCCGACAGGGAAGAGACCCAGTACTTC. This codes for CADREETQYF.

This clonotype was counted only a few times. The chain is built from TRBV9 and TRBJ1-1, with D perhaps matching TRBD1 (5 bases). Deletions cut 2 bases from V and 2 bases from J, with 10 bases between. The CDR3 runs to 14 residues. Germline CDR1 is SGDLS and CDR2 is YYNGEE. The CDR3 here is CASSVTARNTEAFF. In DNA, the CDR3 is TGTGCCAGCAGCGTGACAGCCAGAAACACTGAAGCTTTCTTT.

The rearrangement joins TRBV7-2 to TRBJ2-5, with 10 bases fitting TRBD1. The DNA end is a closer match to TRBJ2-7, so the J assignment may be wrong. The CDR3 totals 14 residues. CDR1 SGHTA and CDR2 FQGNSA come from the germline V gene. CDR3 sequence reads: CASIPDRGDYEQYF. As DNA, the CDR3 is TGTGCCAGCATACCGGACAGGGGGGACTACGAGCAGTACTTC.

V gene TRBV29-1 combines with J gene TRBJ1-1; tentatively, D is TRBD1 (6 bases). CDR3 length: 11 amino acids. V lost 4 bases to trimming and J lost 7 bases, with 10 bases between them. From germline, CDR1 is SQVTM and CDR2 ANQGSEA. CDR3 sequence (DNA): TGCAGCGTTGTAAGGGGGAGTGAAGCTTTCTTT. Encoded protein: CSVVRGSEAFF.

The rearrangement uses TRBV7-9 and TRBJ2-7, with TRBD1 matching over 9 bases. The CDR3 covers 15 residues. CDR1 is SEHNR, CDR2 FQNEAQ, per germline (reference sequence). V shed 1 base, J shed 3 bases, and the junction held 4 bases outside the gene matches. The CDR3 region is CASSLDDRGFYEQYF. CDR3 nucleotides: TGTGCCAGCAGCTTAGATGACAGGGGGTTCTACGAGCAGTACTTC.

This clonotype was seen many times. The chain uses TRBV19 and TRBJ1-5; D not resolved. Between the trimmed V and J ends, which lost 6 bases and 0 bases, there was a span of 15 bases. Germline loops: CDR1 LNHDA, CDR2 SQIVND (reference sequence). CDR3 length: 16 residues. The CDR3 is CASSPRRDYSNQPQHF. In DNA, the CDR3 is TGTGCCAGTAGCCCTAGGAGGGATTATAGCAATCAGCCCCAGCATTTT.

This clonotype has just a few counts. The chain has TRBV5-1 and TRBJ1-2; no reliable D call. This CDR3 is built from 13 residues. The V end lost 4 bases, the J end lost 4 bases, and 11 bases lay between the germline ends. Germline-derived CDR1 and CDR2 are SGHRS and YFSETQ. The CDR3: CASSGSFRYGYTF. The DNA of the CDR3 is TGCGCCAGCAGCGGGTCCTTTCGCTATGGCTACACCTTC. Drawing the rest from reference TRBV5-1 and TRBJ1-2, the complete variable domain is KAGVTQTPRYLIKTRGQQVTLSCSPISGHRSVSWYQQTPGQGLQFLFEYFSETQRNKGNFPGRFSGRQFSNSRSEMNVSTLELGDSALYLCASSGSFRYGYTFGSGTRLTVV.

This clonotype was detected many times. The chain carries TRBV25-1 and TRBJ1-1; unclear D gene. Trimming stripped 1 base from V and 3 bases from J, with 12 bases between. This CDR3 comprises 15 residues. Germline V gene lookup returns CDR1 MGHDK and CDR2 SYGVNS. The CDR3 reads CASSESAGRYTEAFF. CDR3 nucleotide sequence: TGTGCCAGCAGTGAATCGGCAGGACGGTACACTGAAGCTTTCTTT.

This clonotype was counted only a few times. The CDR3 DNA sequence: TGTGCCAGCAGCTCGACCCCCGGGGGACACGACGAGCAGTACTTC. This sequence encodes CASSSTPGGHDEQYF. The V and J genes are TRBV7-9 and TRBJ2-7, with D perhaps assigned TRBD1 or TRBD2 (6 bases each). CDR1 and CDR2 (germline): SEHNR, FQNEAQ (reference sequence). Trimming left V 4 bases short and J 5 bases short, with 18 bases between. CDR3 size: 15 residues.

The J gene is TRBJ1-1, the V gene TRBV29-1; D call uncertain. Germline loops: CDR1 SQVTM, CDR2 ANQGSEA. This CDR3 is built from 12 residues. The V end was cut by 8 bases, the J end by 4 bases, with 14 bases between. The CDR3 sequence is CSSFSRTTEAFF. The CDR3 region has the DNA TGCAGCAGCTTCTCAAGGACCACTGAAGCTTTCTTT. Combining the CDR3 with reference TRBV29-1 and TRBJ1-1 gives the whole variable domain SAVISQKPSRDICQRGTSLTIQCQVDSQVTMMFWYRQQPGQSLTLIATANQGSEATYESGFVIDKFPISRPNLTFSTLTVSNMSPEDSSIYLCSSFSRTTEAFFGQGTRLTVV.

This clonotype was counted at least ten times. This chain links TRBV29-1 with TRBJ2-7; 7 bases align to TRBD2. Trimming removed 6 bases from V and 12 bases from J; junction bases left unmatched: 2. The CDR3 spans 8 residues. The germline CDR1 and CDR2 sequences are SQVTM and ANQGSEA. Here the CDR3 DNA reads TGCAGCGTCGGGGAGGGGTACTTC. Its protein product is CSVGEGYF.

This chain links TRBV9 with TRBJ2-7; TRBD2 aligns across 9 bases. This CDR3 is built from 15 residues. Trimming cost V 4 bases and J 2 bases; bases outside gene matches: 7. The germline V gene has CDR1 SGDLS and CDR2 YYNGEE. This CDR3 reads CASSKLAGLTYEQYF. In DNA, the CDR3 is TGTGCCAGCAGCAAACTAGCGGGCCTTACCTACGAGCAGTACTTC.

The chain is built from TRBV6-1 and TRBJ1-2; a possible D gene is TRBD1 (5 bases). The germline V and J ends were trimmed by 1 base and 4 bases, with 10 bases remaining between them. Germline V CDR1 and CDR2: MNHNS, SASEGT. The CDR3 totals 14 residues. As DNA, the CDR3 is TGTGCCAGCAGTGAAGTCGAGGGGCCCTATGGCTACACCTTC. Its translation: CASSEVEGPYGYTF.

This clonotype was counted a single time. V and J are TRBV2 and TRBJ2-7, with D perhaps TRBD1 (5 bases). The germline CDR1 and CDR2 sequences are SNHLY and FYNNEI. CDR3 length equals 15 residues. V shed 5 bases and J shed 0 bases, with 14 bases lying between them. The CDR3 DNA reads TGTGCCAGCAGTCCGACAGCCTCAAGCTCCTACGAGCAGTACTTC. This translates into CASSPTASSSYEQYF.

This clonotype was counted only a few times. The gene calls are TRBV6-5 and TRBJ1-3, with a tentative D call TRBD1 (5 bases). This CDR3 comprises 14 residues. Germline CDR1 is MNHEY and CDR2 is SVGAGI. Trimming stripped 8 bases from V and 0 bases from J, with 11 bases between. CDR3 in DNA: TGTGCCAGCGGAACTCAGGGCTCTGGAAACACCATATATTTT. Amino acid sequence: CASGTQGSGNTIYF.

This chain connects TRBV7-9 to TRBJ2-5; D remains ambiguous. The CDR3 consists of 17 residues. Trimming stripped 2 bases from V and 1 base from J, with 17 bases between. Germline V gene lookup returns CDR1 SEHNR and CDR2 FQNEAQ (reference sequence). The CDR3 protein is CASSLLGTGTIQETQYF. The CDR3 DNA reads TGTGCCAGCAGCTTACTGGGCACCGGAACGATCCAAGAGACCCAGTACTTC.

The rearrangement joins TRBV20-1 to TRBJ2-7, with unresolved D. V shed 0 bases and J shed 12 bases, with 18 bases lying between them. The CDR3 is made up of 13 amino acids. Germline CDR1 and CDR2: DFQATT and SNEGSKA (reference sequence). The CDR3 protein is CSARDPSGFRLYF. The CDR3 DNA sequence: TGCAGTGCTAGAGATCCCAGTGGGTTCAGGTTGTACTTC.

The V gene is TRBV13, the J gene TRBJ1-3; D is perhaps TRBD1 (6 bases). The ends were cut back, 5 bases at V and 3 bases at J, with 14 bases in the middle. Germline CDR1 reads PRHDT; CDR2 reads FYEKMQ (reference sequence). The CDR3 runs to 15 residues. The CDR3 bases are TGTGCCAGCAGCCAAACCGGGACACTTGGAAACACCATATATTTT. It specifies CASSQTGTLGNTIYF. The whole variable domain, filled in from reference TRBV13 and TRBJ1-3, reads AAGVIQSPRHLIKEKRETATLKCYPIPRHDTVYWYQQGPGQDPQFLISFYEKMQSDKGSIPDRFSAQQFSDYHSELNMSSLELGDSALYFCASSQTGTLGNTIYFGEGSWLTVV.

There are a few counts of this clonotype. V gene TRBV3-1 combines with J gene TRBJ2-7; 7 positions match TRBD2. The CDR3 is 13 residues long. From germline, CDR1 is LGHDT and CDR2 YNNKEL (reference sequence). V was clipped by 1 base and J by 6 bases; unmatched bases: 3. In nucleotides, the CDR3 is TGTGCCAGCAGCCAAGGGCGCGGGGGCGAGCAGTACTTC. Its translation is CASSQGRGGEQYF.